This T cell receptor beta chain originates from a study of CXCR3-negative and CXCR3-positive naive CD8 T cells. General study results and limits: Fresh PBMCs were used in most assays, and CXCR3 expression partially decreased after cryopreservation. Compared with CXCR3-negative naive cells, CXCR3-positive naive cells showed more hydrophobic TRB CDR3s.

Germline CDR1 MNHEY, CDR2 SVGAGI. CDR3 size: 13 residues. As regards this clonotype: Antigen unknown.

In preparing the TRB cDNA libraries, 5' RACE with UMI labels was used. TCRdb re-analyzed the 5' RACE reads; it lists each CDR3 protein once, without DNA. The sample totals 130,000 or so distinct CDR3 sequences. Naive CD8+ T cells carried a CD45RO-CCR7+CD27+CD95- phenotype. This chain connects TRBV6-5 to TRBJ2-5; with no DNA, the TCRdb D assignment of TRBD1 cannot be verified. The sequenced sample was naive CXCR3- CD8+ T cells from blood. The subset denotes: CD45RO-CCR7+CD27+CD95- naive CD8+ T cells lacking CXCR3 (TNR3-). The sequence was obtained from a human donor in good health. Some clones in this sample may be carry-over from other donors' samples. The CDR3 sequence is CASMGQSQETQYF.